This T cell receptor (beta chain) was sequenced in a study of T cell responses to AZD1222 COVID-19 vaccine. Libraries were prepared by immunoSEQ multiplex PCR; TCRdb keeps only in-frame clonotypes and omits some of them. The sample holds 120,000 or so clones, 92% seen once. Study-level points and caveats: Breadth and depth of Spike-specific TCRs rose after two AZD1222 doses.

The CDR3 spans 15 residues. On this clone: Its antigen is unknown.

This sequence was found in an adult in good health. V and J are TRBV21-1 and TRBJ1-1. TRBV21-1 is labeled a pseudogene. The material was peripheral blood, obtained on day 0 of AZD1222 vaccination. The CDR3 sequence: CASSALTLGGAEAFF. CDR3 in DNA: TGTGCCAGCAGCGCCCTCACCCTCGGGGGCGCTGAAGCTTTCTTT.